This TCR beta chain was identified in a study of T cells in Graves' hyperthyroidism and ophthalmopathy. Study-level findings and limits: Most thyroid-expanded clonotypes above 0.001 were also found in blood.

Reasons for excluding patients were uncontrolled infection, other autoimmune disease, pregnancy or lactation. The diagnoses drew upon clinical symptoms, serum thyroxine and TRAb, thyroid ultrasound and orbital computed tomography. Trimming took off 6 bases at V and 4 bases at J, with 16 bases between the two ends. CDR1 SGHAT and CDR2 FQNNGV come from the germline V gene. The length of the CDR3 is 14 residues. Authors of the study amplified TCR beta CDR3 regions from RNA transcripts. First-round RT-PCR targeting the TCR CDR3 was performed with the HTBI primer set. A single record per CDR3 protein comes from TCRdb applying MiXCR to the multiplex PCR reads. This table has more than 500,000 distinct CDR3 sequences, roughly 46% appearing once. In this sample, this clonotype turned up many times. As yet, its antigen is unknown.

Sequencing was carried out using peripheral blood or thyroid tissue (not recorded which). The rearrangement uses TRBV11-2 and TRBJ2-7; weak D call: TRBD2 (6 bases). The TCR sequence derives from an adult woman with Graves' disease, either hyperthyroidism or ophthalmopathy (not recorded which). Here the CDR3 reads CASRRPGREYEQYF. The DNA for the CDR3 is TGTGCCAGCAGACGACCGGGACGGGAGTACGAGCAGTACTTC.